The entry that follows covers one T cell receptor (beta chain) sequence. What it binds is not known. These data belong to a study of regulatory T cells in long-lasting Graves disease. This CDR3 has 15 amino acids. Trimming pared 0 bases from V and 1 base from J, leaving 9 bases between. The germline V gene encodes CDR1 PRHDT and CDR2 FYEKMQ (reference sequence). Sample time point: newly diagnosed GD, antithyroid drugs for less than 3 months. Extracted RNA from PBMCs served as the source of the TCR library. Study results and caveats: Persistent disease preferred TRBV28, TRBJ1-2 and TRBJ2-5.

iRepertoire HTBI primers and Arm-PCR of CDR3 regions built TCR beta libraries. As processed by the authors: Looking across samples, the authors found 55 to 80 TRBV and 14 to 15 TRBJ segments. TCRdb re-called the multiplex PCR reads with MiXCR, one entry per CDR3 protein. The V and J calls and clone size come from TCRdb's table, not from the authors' own analysis. The top ten clones hold around 10% of a sample with more than 450,000 distinct CDR3 sequences, 12% of them seen once. The same specimen was also included in a second study, on T cells in Graves' hyperthyroidism and ophthalmopathy.

This sample comprised peripheral blood mononuclear cells (PBMCs), obtained at new diagnosis, from a patient treated with antithyroid drugs. The chain carries TRBV13 and TRBJ1-1; possible D gene TRBD1, 6 bases. This receptor was obtained from a woman in her 30s with Graves disease. CDR3 loop: CASSLGQGGNTEAFF. The DNA for the CDR3 is TGTGCCAGCAGCTTAGGACAGGGTGGGAACACTGAAGCTTTCTTT.